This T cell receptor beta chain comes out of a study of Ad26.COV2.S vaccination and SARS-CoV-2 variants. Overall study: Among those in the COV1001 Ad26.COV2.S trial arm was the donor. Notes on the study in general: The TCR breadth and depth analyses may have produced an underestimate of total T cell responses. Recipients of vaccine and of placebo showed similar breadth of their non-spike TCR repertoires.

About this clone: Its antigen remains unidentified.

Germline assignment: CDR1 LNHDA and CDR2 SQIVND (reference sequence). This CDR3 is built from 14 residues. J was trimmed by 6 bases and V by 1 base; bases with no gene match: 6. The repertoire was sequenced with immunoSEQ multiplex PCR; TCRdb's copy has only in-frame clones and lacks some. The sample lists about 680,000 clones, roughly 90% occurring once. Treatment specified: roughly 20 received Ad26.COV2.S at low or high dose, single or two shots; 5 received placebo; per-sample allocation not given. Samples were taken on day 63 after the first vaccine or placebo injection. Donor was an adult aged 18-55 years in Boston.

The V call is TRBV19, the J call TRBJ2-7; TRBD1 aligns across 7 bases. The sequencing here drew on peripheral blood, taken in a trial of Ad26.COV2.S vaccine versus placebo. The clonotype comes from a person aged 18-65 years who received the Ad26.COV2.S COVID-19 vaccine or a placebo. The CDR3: CASSIAGQTPEQYF. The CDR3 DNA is TGTGCCAGTAGTATAGCGGGACAGACCCCCGAGCAGTACTTC. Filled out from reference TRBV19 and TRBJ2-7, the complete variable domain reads DGGITQSPKYLFRKEGQNVTLSCEQNLNHDAMYWYRQDPGQGLRLIYYSQIVNDFQKGDIAEGYSVSREKKESFPLTVTSAQKNPTAFYLCASSIAGQTPEQYFGPGTRLTVT.